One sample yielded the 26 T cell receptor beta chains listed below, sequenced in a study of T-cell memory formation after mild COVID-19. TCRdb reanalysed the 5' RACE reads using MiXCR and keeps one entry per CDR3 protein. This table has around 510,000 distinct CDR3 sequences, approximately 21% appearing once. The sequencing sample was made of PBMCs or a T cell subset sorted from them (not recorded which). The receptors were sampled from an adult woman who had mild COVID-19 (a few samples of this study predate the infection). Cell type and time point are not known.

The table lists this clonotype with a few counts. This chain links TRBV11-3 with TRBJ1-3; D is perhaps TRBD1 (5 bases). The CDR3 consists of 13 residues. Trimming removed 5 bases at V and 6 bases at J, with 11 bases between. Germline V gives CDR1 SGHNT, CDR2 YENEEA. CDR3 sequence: CASSHRKVNTIYF. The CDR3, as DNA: TGTGCCAGCAGCCACAGGAAAGTAAACACCATATATTTT.

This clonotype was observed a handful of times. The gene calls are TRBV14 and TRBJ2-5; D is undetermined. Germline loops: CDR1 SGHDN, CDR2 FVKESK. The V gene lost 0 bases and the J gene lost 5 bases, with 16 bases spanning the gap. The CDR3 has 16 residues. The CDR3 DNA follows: TGTGCCAGCAGCCAAGAAAGGACCTTCATAGGGGAGACCCAGTACTTC. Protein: CASSQERTFIGETQYF.

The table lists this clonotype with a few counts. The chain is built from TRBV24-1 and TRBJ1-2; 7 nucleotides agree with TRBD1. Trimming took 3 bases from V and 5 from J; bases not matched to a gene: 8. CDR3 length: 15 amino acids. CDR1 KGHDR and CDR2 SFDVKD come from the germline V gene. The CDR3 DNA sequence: TGTGCCACCAGTGATCCCAGGACAGGAGCGTATGGCTACACCTTC. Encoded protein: CATSDPRTGAYGYTF.

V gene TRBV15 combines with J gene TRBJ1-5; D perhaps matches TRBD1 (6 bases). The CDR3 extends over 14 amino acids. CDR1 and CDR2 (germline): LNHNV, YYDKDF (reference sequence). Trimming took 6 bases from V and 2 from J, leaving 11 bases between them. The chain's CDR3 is CATRAGDRNQPQHF. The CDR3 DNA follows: TGTGCCACCAGGGCAGGGGACCGCAATCAGCCCCAGCATTTT.

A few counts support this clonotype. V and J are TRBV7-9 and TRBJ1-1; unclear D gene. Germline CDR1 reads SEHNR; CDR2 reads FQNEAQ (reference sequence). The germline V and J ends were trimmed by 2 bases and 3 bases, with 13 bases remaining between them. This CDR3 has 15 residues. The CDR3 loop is CASSLSTGRDTEAFF. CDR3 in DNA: TGTGCCAGCAGCTTATCGACCGGGAGGGACACTGAAGCTTTCTTT.

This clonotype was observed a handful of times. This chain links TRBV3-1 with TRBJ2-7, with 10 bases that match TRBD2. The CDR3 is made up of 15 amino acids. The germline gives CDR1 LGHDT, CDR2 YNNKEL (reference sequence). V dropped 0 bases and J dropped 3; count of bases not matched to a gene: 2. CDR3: CASSQDTSGNYEQYF. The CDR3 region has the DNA TGTGCCAGCAGCCAAGATACTAGCGGGAACTACGAGCAGTACTTC.

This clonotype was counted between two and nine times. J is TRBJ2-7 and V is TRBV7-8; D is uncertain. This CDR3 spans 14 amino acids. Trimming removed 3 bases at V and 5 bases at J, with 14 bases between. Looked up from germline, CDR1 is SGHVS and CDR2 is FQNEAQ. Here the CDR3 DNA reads TGTGCCAGCAGCTTGTCAGGTGGTATCCACGAGCAGTACTTC. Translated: CASSLSGGIHEQYF.

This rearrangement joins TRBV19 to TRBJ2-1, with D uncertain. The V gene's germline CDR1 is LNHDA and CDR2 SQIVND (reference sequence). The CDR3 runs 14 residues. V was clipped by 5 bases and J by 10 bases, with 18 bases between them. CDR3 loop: CASSGLLLVEEQFF. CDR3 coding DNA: TGTGCCAGTAGTGGTCTATTATTAGTCGAAGAGCAGTTCTTC.

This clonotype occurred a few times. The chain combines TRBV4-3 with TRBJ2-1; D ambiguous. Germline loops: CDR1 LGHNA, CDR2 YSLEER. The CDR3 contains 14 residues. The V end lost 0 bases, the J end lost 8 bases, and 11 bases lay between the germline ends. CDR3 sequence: CASSQEQEWDEQFF. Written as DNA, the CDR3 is TGCGCCAGCAGCCAAGAACAAGAATGGGATGAGCAGTTCTTC.

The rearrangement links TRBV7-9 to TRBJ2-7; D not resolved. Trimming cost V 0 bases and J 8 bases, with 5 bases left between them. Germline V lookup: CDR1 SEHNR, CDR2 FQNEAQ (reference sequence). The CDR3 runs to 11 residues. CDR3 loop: CASSLAGKQYF. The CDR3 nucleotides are TGTGCCAGCAGCTTAGCGGGGAAGCAGTACTTC.

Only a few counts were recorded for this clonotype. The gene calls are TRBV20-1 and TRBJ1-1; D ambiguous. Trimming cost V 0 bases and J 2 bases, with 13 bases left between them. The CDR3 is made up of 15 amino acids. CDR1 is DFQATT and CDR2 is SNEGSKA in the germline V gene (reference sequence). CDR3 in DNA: TGCAGTGCTAGAGATCTGGGTCTGGGCAACACTGAAGCTTTCTTT. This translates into CSARDLGLGNTEAFF.

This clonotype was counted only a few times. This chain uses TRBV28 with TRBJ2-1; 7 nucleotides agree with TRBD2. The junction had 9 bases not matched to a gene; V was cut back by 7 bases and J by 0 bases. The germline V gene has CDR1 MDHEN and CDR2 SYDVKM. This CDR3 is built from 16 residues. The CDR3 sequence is CASILSGGSSYNEQFF. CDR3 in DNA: TGTGCCAGCATCCTCTCAGGCGGGAGCTCCTACAATGAGCAGTTCTTC.

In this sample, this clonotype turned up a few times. The CDR3 loop reads CASSPGGAPGNTIYF. The CDR3 DNA follows: TGTGCCAGCAGCCCCGGGGGGGCGCCTGGAAACACCATATATTTT. The chain has TRBV7-9 and TRBJ1-3; possibly TRBD1 for D (6 bases). Per germline, CDR1 SEHNR and CDR2 FQNEAQ (reference sequence). CDR3 length: 15 residues. The ends were cut back, 5 bases at V and 2 bases at J, with 13 bases in the middle.

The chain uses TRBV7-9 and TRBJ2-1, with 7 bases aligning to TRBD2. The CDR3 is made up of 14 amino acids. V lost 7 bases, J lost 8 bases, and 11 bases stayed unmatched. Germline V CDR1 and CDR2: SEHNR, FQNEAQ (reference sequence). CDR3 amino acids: CASIPGRAGDEQFF. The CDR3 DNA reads TGTGCCAGCATCCCCGGCCGGGCGGGGGATGAGCAGTTCTTC.

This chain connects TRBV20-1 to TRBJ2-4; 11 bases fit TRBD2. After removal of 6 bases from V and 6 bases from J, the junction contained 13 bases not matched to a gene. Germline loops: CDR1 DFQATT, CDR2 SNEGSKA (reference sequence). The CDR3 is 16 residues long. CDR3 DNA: TGCAGTGCCCCGGGAACTAGCGGGAGTAGGGGAAACATTCAGTACTTC. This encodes CSAPGTSGSRGNIQYF.

CDR3 DNA sequence: TGCGCCAGCAGCTTTTGGGGGGGCAATCAGCCCCAGCATTTT. It is translated as CASSFWGGNQPQHF. V gene TRBV5-1 combines with J gene TRBJ1-5, with a tentative D call TRBD1 (5 bases). Trimming pared 2 bases from V and 2 bases from J, leaving 8 bases between. The germline gives CDR1 SGHRS, CDR2 YFSETQ. The CDR3 is 14 residues long.

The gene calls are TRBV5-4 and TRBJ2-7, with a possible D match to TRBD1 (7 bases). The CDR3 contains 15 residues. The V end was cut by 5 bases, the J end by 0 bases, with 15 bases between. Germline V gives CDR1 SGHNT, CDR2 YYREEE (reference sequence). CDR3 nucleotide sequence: TGTGCCAGCAGTCGGGCAGGGGGACTCTCCTACGAGCAGTACTTC. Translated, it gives CASSRAGGLSYEQYF.

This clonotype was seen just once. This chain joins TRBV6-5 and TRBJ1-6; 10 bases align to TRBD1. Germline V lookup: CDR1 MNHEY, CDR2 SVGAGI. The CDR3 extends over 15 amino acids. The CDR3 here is CATQIGGTGVSPLHF. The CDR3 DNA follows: TGTGCGACCCAGATTGGCGGGACAGGGGTCTCACCCCTCCACTTT.

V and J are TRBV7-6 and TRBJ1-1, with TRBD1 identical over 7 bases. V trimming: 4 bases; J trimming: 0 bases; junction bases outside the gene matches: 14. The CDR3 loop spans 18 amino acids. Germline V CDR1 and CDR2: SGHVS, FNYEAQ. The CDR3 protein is CASSSPLTGNLMNTEAFF. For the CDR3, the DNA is TGTGCCAGCAGCTCACCTTTGACAGGGAACCTGATGAACACTGAAGCTTTCTTT.

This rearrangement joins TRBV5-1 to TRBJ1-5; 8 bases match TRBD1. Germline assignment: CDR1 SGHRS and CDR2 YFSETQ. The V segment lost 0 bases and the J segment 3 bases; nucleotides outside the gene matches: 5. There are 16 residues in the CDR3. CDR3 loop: CASSLGAGGVNQPQHF. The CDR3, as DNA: TGCGCCAGCAGCTTGGGGGCAGGGGGCGTCAATCAGCCCCAGCATTTT.

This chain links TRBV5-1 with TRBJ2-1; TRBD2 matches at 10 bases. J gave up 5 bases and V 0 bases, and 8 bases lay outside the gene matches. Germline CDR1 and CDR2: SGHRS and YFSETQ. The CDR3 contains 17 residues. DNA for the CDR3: TGCGCCAGCAGCTTGGTGTCAGCGGGGGGGCCGAACAATGAGCAGTTCTTC. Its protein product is CASSLVSAGGPNNEQFF.

CDR3 amino acids: CASSPGGFNYGYTF. The DNA of the CDR3 is TGTGCCAGCAGCCCCGGGGGCTTTAACTATGGCTACACCTTC. The chain recombines TRBV12-3 or TRBV12-4 with TRBJ1-2; D possibly corresponds to TRBD1 (6 bases). V was shortened by 6 bases and J by 1 base, with 12 bases between the two germline ends. CDR3 size: 14 residues.

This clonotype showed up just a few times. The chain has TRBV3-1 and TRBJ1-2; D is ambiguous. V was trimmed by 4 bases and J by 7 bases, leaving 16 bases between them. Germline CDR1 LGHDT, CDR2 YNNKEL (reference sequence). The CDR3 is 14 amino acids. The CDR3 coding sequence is TGTGCCAGCAGCCCCGACACGGCTCTTAGTGGCTACACCTTC. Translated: CASSPDTALSGYTF. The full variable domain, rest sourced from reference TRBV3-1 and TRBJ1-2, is DTAVSQTPKYLVTQMGNDKSIKCEQNLGHDTMYWYKQDSKKFLKIMFSYNNKELIINETVPNRFSPKSPDKAHLNLHINSLELGDSAVYFCASSPDTALSGYTFGSGTRLTVV.

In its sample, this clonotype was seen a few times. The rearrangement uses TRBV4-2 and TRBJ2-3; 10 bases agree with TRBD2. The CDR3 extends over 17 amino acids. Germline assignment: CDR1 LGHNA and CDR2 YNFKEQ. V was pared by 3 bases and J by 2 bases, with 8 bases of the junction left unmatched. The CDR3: CASSHKQTSGVTDTQYF. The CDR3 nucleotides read TGTGCCAGCAGCCACAAGCAAACTAGCGGGGTCACAGATACGCAGTATTTT.

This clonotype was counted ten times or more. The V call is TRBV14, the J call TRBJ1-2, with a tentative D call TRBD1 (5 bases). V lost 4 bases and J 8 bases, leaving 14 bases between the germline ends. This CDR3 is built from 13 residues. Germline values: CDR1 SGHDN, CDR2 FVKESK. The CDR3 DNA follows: TGTGCCAGCAGCCCCGGGGTTAGGGGCGGCTACACCTTC. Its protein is CASSPGVRGGYTF.

CDR3 sequence: CASSLNTDYGYTF. The CDR3 coding sequence is TGTGCCAGCAGCTTAAATACAGACTATGGCTACACCTTC. The V and J genes are TRBV7-8 and TRBJ1-2; no clear D gene. Trimming removed 2 bases at V and 3 bases at J, with 7 bases between. CDR1 SGHVS and CDR2 FQNEAQ come from the germline V gene. The length of the CDR3 is 13 residues.